This entry lists 18 T cell receptor beta chains sequenced from one sample in a study of blood T cell repertoires in COVID-19. Generated by immunoSEQ multiplex PCR, the TCRdb table keeps only in-frame clones and is missing some. Of under 110,000 clones listed, around 84% are singletons. The specimen sequenced was peripheral blood. The receptors originated from a woman aged 70-85 years with active or convalescent COVID-19.

The CDR3 bases are TGTGCCAGCAGTTACCAGGCGGGTGGAGATACGCAGTATTTT. Residues: CASSYQAGGDTQYF. This chain joins TRBV6-2 or TRBV6-3 and TRBJ2-3, with D possibly TRBD2 on 5 matching bases. The CDR3 is made up of 14 amino acids. Germline loops: CDR1 MNHEY, CDR2 SVGEGT. V lost 2 bases to trimming and J lost 5 bases, with 11 bases between them.

V is TRBV10-2 and J is TRBJ1-1, with D hard to call. Germline lookup yields CDR1 WSHSY and CDR2 SAAADI. Trimming took 5 bases from V and 1 from J, leaving 2 bases between them. CDR3 size: 11 residues. The CDR3: CASSQNTEAFF. The CDR3 DNA reads as TGCGCCAGCAGTCAGAACACTGAAGCTTTCTTT.

The rearrangement joins TRBV5-6 to TRBJ2-7, with 9 bases that match TRBD1. This CDR3 is built from 14 residues. Germline V CDR1 and CDR2: SGHDT, YYEEEE. V lost 0 bases to trimming and J lost 4 bases; unmatched junction nucleotides: 2. The CDR3 DNA reads as TGTGCCAGCAGCTTGGGACAGGGGGGATACGAGCAGTACTTC. Its protein product is CASSLGQGGYEQYF.

CDR3 coding DNA: TGCGCCAGCAGCCCAAGGACAGGCAGATACGAGCAGTACTTC. It codes for CASSPRTGRYEQYF. The chain carries TRBV5-1 and TRBJ2-7, with 7 bases identical to TRBD1. Looked up from germline, CDR1 is SGHRS and CDR2 is YFSETQ. This CDR3 comprises 14 residues. Trimming removed 4 bases from V and 4 bases from J; junction bases left unmatched: 8.

This chain uses TRBV7-9 with TRBJ2-7; 7 positions match TRBD1. Germline values: CDR1 SEHNR, CDR2 FQNEAQ (reference sequence). After removal of 6 bases from V and 9 bases from J, the junction contained 11 bases not matched to a gene. The CDR3 has 13 residues. CDR3 protein: CASRPSTGSVQYF. The CDR3 nucleotides are TGTGCCAGCAGACCATCGACAGGGTCCGTGCAGTACTTC.

V usage is TRBV7-8 and J usage is TRBJ1-4; D unclear. The V end lost 5 bases, the J end lost 5 bases, and 9 bases lay between the germline ends. The CDR3 runs to 13 residues. Germline V gene sequence: CDR1 SGHVS, CDR2 FQNEAQ. The CDR3 bases are TGTGCCAGCAGCGCGAGTTTAAATGAAAAACTGTTTTTT. Translation gives CASSASLNEKLFF. The whole variable domain, remainder taken from reference TRBV7-8 and TRBJ1-4, is GAGVSQSPRYKVAKRGQDVALRCDPISGHVSLFWYQQALGQGPEFLTYFQNEAQLDKSGLPSDRFFAERPEGSVSTLKIQRTQQEDSAVYLCASSASLNEKLFFGSGTQLSVL.

The table lists this clone with a count of one. The chain is built from TRBV5-1 and TRBJ2-3; tentatively, D is TRBD2 (5 bases). The germline V gene has CDR1 SGHRS and CDR2 YFSETQ. This CDR3 has 17 residues. Trimming stripped 0 bases from V and 2 bases from J, with 16 bases between. CDR3 residues: CASSLGTSSGNTDTQYF. CDR3 bases: TGCGCCAGCAGCTTGGGGACCTCGTCGGGGAACACAGATACGCAGTATTTT.

This rearrangement joins TRBV15 to TRBJ2-7, with TRBD2 matching over 13 bases. The CDR3 extends over 19 amino acids. V was pared by 0 bases and J by 1 base, with 9 bases of the junction left unmatched. Per the germline V gene, CDR1 is LNHNV and CDR2 is YYDKDF (reference sequence). The CDR3 here is CATSRDLGLAGDTSYEQYF. For the CDR3, the DNA is TGTGCCACCAGCAGAGATCTTGGACTAGCGGGAGATACGTCCTACGAGCAGTACTTC. The full variable domain, rest sourced from reference TRBV15 and TRBJ2-7, is DAMVIQNPRYQVTQFGKPVTLSCSQTLNHNVMYWYQQKSSQAPKLLFHYYDKDFNNEADTPDNFQSRRPNTSFCFLDIRSPGLGDTAMYLCATSRDLGLAGDTSYEQYFGPGTRLTVT.

This clone was observed once. The genes are TRBV11-2 and TRBJ1-5; 8 bases map to TRBD1. V was pared by 0 bases and J by 4 bases, with 8 bases of the junction left unmatched. This CDR3 is 17 amino acids long. Per the germline V gene, CDR1 is SGHAT and CDR2 is FQNNGV. The CDR3 bases are TGTGCCAGCAGCTTAGATTCGGGGACAGGAACAAATCAGCCCCAGCATTTT. The encoded protein is CASSLDSGTGTNQPQHF.

Only one count was recorded for this clone. This rearrangement joins TRBV19 to TRBJ1-3; possibly TRBD1 for D (5 bases). The germline V gene has CDR1 LNHDA and CDR2 SQIVND (reference sequence). The CDR3 totals 16 residues. V was cut by 7 bases and J by 0 bases, with 16 bases left in between. CDR3 in amino acids: CASTHSGQGSGNTIYF. The CDR3 DNA reads TGTGCCAGTACCCACTCTGGGCAGGGCTCTGGAAACACCATATATTTT.

The chain has TRBV21-1 and TRBJ1-5; TRBD1, the table's D call, lacks a check against the DNA. TRBV21-1 is shown as a pseudogene. The CDR3 spans 18 residues. The CDR3 nucleotides read TGTGCCAGCACCAAAGTTCCCGGCAGGGGGTATGGCAATCAGCCCCAGCATTTT. Translation: CASTKVPGRGYGNQPQHF.

The rearrangement links TRBV7-9 to TRBJ2-7, with 7 bases identical to TRBD1. J gave up 4 bases and V 4 bases, and 7 bases lay outside the gene matches. Germline V CDR1 and CDR2: SEHNR, FQNEAQ (reference sequence). The CDR3 loop spans 14 amino acids. The CDR3 spells CASSSRQGGYEQYF. The CDR3 nucleotides are TGTGCCAGCAGCTCCCGACAGGGCGGGTACGAGCAGTACTTC.

The chain combines TRBV10-3 with TRBJ2-3; tentatively, D is TRBD2 (6 bases). V lost 10 bases, J lost 3 bases, and 17 bases lay in between. The CDR3 covers 14 residues. In germline, CDR1 is ENHRY, CDR2 SYGVKD. The CDR3 DNA follows: TGTGCCACCTACGAGCCGGGACTTACAGATACGCAGTATTTT. This codes for CATYEPGLTDTQYF.

The table lists this clone with a few counts. The chain employs TRBV6-5 and TRBJ2-7; TRBD1 matches at 9 bases. V shed 10 bases, J shed 7 bases, and the junction held 8 bases outside the gene matches. The CDR3 covers 12 residues. The germline V gene encodes CDR1 MNHEY and CDR2 SVGAGI. The CDR3 DNA follows: TGTGCCACGAACAGGGGGCGCTGGGAGCAGTACTTC. Translating it yields CATNRGRWEQYF.

This chain uses TRBV7-2 with TRBJ1-2, with TRBD1 as a possible D gene (6 bases). The CDR3 runs to 16 residues. The V gene lost 5 bases and the J gene lost 4 bases, with 20 bases spanning the gap. The germline V gene encodes CDR1 SGHTA and CDR2 FQGNSA. CDR3 in amino acids: CASSPQGGSGAYGYTF. The CDR3 nucleotides are TGTGCCAGCAGCCCCCAAGGGGGTTCAGGGGCCTATGGCTACACCTTC.

The chain links TRBV6-1 to TRBJ1-2; the D is unclear. In germline, CDR1 is MNHNS, CDR2 SASEGT. Trimming shortened V by 1 base and J by 2 bases, and 11 bases separated the two germline ends. This CDR3 contains 15 residues. The chain's CDR3 is CASSEEMYTNYGYTF. The CDR3 nucleotides are TGTGCCAGCAGTGAAGAGATGTACACGAACTATGGCTACACCTTC.

This chain uses TRBV2 with TRBJ1-5; 11 nucleotides match TRBD1. V gave up 6 bases and J gave up 2 bases; unmatched junction bases: 3. Germline V gene sequence: CDR1 SNHLY, CDR2 FYNNEI. This CDR3 spans 15 amino acids. The CDR3 region has the DNA TGTGCCAGCAGCACGGGACAGGGGGGCAATCAGCCCCAGCATTTT. Encoded protein: CASSTGQGGNQPQHF.

The chain combines TRBV30 with TRBJ1-1, with D unclear. Germline CDR1 and CDR2: GTSNPN and SVGIG (reference sequence). Trimming stripped 0 bases from V and 0 bases from J, with 5 bases between. This CDR3 has 13 residues. DNA for the CDR3: TGTGCCTGGAGTGTAAACATGAACACTGAAGCTTTCTTT. It codes for CAWSVNMNTEAFF. Variable domain in full (rest from reference TRBV30 and TRBJ1-1): SQTIHQWPATLVQPVGSPLSLECTVEGTSNPNLYWYRQAAGRGLQLLFYSVGIGQISSEVPQNLSASRPQDRQFILSSKKLLLSDSGFYLCAWSVNMNTEAFFGQGTRLTVV.